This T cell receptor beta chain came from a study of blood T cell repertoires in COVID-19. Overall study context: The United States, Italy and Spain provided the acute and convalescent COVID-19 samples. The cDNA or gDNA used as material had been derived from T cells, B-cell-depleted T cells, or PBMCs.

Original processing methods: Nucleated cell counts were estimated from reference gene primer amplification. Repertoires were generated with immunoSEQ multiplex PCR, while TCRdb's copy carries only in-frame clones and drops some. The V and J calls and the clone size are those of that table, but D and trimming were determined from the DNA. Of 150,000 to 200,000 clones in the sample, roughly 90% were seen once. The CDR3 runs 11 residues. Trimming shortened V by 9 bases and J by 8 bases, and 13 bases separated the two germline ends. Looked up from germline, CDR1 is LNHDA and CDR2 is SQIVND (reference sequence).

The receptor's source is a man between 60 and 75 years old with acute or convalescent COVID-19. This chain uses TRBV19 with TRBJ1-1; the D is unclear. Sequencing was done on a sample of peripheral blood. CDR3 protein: CASRNFAEAFF. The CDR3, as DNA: TGTGCCAGCCGCAATTTCGCGGAAGCTTTCTTT.